What follows are 2 T cell receptor beta chains derived from one specimen sequenced in a study of blood T cell repertoires in COVID-19. Using immunoSEQ multiplex PCR, the repertoire was profiled, and TCRdb retains in-frame clones only, with some absent. The data show about 240,000 clones, approximately 85% seen once. Material for sequencing was peripheral blood. The receptors were gathered from a woman in her sixties with active or convalescent COVID-19.

The rearrangement uses TRBV6-2 or TRBV6-3 and TRBJ1-2; 7 bases line up with TRBD1. CDR1 and CDR2 from the germline V gene are MNHEY and SVGEGT. The J segment lost 6 bases and the V segment lost 6 bases, leaving 10 bases of the junction unmatched. CDR3 length equals 14 residues. The chain's CDR3 is CASSRRQGLDGYTF. Written as DNA, the CDR3 is TGTGCCAGCAGCCGTCGACAGGGTTTAGATGGCTACACCTTC.

The chain is built from TRBV28 and TRBJ2-5; the D gene is possibly TRBD1 (6 bases). Germline lookup yields CDR1 MDHEN and CDR2 SYDVKM. V dropped 1 base and J dropped 3 bases, with 15 bases sitting between them. The CDR3 is 16 residues long. Here the CDR3 DNA reads TGTGCCAGCAGTTTATACCCCTTACAGGGTAAAGAGACCCAGTACTTC. It is translated as CASSLYPLQGKETQYF.